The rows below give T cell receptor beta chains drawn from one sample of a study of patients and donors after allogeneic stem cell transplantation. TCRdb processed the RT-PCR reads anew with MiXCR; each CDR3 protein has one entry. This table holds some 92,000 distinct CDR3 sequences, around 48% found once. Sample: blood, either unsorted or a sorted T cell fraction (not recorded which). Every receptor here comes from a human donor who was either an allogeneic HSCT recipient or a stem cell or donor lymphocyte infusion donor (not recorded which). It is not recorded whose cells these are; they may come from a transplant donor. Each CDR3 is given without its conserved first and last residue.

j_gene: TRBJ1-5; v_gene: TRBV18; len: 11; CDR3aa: ASSPTDDQPQH
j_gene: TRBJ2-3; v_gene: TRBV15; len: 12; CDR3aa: ATSREESTDTQY
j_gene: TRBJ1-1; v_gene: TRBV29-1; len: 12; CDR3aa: SVESWQGDTEAF
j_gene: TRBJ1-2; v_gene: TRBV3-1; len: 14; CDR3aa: ASSQGGSLANYGYT
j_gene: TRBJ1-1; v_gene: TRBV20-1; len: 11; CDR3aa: SAAGQGNTEAF
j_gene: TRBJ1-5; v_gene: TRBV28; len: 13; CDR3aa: ASSRPQGSNQPQH
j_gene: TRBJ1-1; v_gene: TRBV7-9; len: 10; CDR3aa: ASSFQFTEAF
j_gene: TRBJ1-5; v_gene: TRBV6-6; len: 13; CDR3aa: ASSYGTGAPQPQH
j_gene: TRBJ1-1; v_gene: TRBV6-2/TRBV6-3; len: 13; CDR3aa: ASSYHRGMNTEAF
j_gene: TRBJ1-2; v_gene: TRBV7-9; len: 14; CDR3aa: ASSLAFGQGSDGYT
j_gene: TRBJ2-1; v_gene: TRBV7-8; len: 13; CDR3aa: ASSLGLAAHGEQF
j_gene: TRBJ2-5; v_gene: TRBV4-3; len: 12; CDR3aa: ASSQDRDRETQY
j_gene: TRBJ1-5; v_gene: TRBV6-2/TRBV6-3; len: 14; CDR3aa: ASRPGARGDNQPQH
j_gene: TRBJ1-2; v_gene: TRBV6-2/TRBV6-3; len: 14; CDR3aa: ASSYGPKTANYGYT
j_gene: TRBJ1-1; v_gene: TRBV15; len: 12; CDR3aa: ATSRDLGTTEAF
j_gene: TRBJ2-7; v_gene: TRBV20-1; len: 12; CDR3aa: SAKGGVKATEQY
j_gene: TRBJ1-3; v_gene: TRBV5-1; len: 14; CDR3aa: ASSLVAVDSGNTIY
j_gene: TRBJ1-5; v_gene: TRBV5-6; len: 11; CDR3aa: ASSFRVSQPQH
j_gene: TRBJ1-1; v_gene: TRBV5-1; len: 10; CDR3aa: ASSFDSHRAF
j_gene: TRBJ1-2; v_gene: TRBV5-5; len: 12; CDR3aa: ASSLVGLDYGYT